This T cell receptor (beta chain) was observed in a study of CD8 T cells in Susac syndrome. Random-hexamer reverse transcription was applied to about 0.5 to 1 ug RNA. TCRdb re-called the immunoSEQ multiplex PCR reads with MiXCR, one entry per CDR3 protein. The sample has approximately 150,000 distinct CDR3 sequences, 93% seen once. Germline V gives CDR1 SGHDN, CDR2 FVKESK. The CDR3 contains 14 residues. The V and J ends lost 4 bases and 1 base respectively, with 8 bases between them. This clonotype occurred once. CD8+ and CD4+ T cells taken from blood had their TCR beta sequenced. Sample: CD4+ T cells from PBMCs. This chain links TRBV14 with TRBJ1-3, with D hard to call. The TCR sequence derives from a human donor in good health. The CDR3 region is CASSLRTSGNTIYF. As DNA, the CDR3 is TGTGCCAGCAGCCTCAGAACGTCTGGAAACACCATATATTTT.